This T cell receptor (beta chain) was recovered during a study of tumor-infiltrating lymphocytes in primary liver carcinoma. Looking at the study overall: All lesions had stage T1-T3 N0M0 and 4.2 to 10 cm widths. Samples yielded about 3.5 to 8 million productive TCRbeta reads, similar across tissue types.

Overall study findings and caveats: Unsorted bulk sampling ruled out any CD4+ versus CD8+ repertoire comparison. Against blood, tumors held a significantly higher top-250-clone fraction (p = 0.039).

In the case of this clonotype: Its specificity is not known.

Unsorted whole blood yielded blood RNA, and germline DNA was extracted as well. From about 0.45 ug total RNA, TCR beta cDNA was generated with a primer in the constant region. Employing slightly modified ARM-PCR, three nested multiplex PCR rounds were run, and these gave rise to the TCR beta libraries. TRBV1-TRBV30 forward primers and a C-beta reverse primer were used in the first two PCR rounds, which each ran for about 9 cycles. TCRdb re-called the multiplex PCR reads through MiXCR, storing one row per CDR3 protein. Of around 330,000 distinct CDR3 sequences in the sample, approximately 58% were seen once. The CDR3 totals 15 residues. V lost 4 bases, J lost 4 bases, and 8 bases stayed unmatched. Germline V gene lookup returns CDR1 SGHDT and CDR2 YYEEEE.

The chain joins TRBV5-6 to TRBJ2-3; 8 positions agree with TRBD1. The TCR sequence derives from a woman aged 25-40 years with primary liver carcinoma and hepatitis B virus infection. The sample comprised peripheral blood. CDR3 amino acids: CASSQRRQGPDTQYF. In nucleotides, the CDR3 is TGTGCCAGCAGCCAACGCCGACAGGGGCCAGATACGCAGTATTTT.